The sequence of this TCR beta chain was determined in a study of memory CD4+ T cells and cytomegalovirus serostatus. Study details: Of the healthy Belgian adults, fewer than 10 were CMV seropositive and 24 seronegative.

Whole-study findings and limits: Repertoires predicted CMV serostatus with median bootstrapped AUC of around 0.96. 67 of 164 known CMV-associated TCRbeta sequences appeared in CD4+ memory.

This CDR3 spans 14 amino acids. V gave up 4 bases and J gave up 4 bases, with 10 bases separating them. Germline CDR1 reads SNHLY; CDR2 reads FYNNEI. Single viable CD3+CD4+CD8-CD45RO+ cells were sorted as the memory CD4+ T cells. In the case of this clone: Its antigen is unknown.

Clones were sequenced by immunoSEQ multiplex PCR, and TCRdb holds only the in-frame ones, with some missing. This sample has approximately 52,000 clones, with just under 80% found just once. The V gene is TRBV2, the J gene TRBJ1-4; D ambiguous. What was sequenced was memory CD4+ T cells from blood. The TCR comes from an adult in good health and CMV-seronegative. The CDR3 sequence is CASSVAQNNEKLFF. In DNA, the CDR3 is TGTGCCAGCAGTGTCGCGCAGAATAATGAAAAACTGTTTTTT.